This T cell receptor (beta chain) was obtained from a study of OX40 agonist ivuxolimab in advanced cancers. Across the study: A diagnosis of hepatocellular carcinoma, melanoma, renal cell or head and neck cancer was present in dose-escalation patients. The dose-escalation cohort was approximately 80% male, with a mean age of 60 years, ranging about 23 to 90.

Measured with immunoSEQ multiplex PCR; TCRdb has only the in-frame clones, and not every one. This table holds tens of thousands of clones, approximately 90% found once. Looked up from germline, CDR1 is SGHDT and CDR2 is YYEEEE. This CDR3 has 14 amino acids. Trimming removed 0 bases at V and 4 bases at J, with 10 bases between. With baseline, cycle 4 day 1, and cycle 7 day 1 as timepoints, blood was sampled. The chain links TRBV5-6 to TRBJ1-2; no clear D gene. The origin of this receptor is an adult with an advanced solid tumor such as melanoma, head and neck, liver or kidney cancer. The sample in question was CD4+ or CD8+ T cells sorted from blood, obtained in a trial of the OX40 agonist ivuxolimab. The CDR3 DNA is TGTGCCAGCAGCTTGGTTAGTCAGCGCTATGGCTACACCTTC. It yields the protein CASSLVSQRYGYTF.